These 7 T cell receptor beta chains were sequenced from one sample in a study of OX40 agonist ivuxolimab in advanced cancers. Generated by immunoSEQ multiplex PCR, the TCRdb table keeps only in-frame clones and is missing some. The sample yields tens of thousands of clones, 80% to 90% seen once. The sequenced sample was CD4+ or CD8+ T cells sorted from blood, obtained in a trial of the OX40 agonist ivuxolimab. The receptors stem from an adult with an advanced solid tumor such as melanoma, head and neck, liver or kidney cancer.

This clone has a single count. The rearrangement joins TRBV4-1 to TRBJ2-5; no definite D call. V was trimmed by 2 bases and J by 5 bases, leaving 9 bases between them. The CDR3 is made up of 13 amino acids. Germline loops: CDR1 MGHRA, CDR2 YSYEKL. CDR3 sequence reads: CASSQPLGETQYF. The DNA for the CDR3 is TGCGCCAGCAGCCAACCACTCGGCGAGACCCAGTACTTC.

This clone has just one count. The genes are TRBV18 and TRBJ2-1, with 7 bases aligning to TRBD2. Germline CDR1 is KGHSH and CDR2 is LQKENI. V lost 2 bases and J lost 8; bases outside the gene matches: 9. The CDR3 has 15 amino acids. CDR3 residues: CASSPGFREVDEQFF. CDR3 bases: TGTGCCAGCTCACCAGGGTTCCGGGAGGTGGATGAGCAGTTCTTC.

This chain connects TRBV7-6 to TRBJ2-2; 10 bases are a match to TRBD1. Germline CDR1 is SGHVS and CDR2 is FNYEAQ. V lost 4 bases and J lost 5; bases outside the gene matches: 4. The CDR3 contains 15 residues. CDR3 in DNA: TGTGCCAGCAGCTCACAGGGACAGGGGACCGGGGAGCTGTTTTTT. Translation: CASSSQGQGTGELFF.

CDR3 sequence reads: CASSFFGASGLRAGANVLTF. Here the CDR3 DNA reads TGTGCCAGCAGTTTCTTTGGGGCTAGCGGCCTTAGAGCTGGGGCCAACGTCCTGACTTTC. The rearrangement joins TRBV28 to TRBJ2-6, with 7 nucleotides matching TRBD2. The CDR3 is made up of 20 amino acids. With 3 bases clipped from V and 2 bases from J, the junction kept 16 bases outside the gene matches. CDR1 is MDHEN, CDR2 SYDVKM, per germline. The whole variable domain, remainder taken from reference TRBV28 and TRBJ2-6, is DVKVTQSSRYLVKRTGEKVFLECVQDMDHENMFWYRQDPGLGLRLIYFSYDVKMKEKGDIPEGYSVSREKKERFSLILESASTNQTSMYLCASSFFGASGLRAGANVLTFGAGSRLTVL.

This clone was counted a single time. This rearrangement joins TRBV28 to TRBJ2-6; TRBD2 matches 7 bases. The J segment lost 4 bases and the V segment lost 7 bases, leaving 7 bases of the junction unmatched. Germline CDR1 and CDR2: MDHEN and SYDVKM. The CDR3 length is 15 residues. Here the CDR3 reads CASTLGGTGANVLTF. In nucleotides, the CDR3 is TGTGCCAGCACCCTCGGGGGGACCGGGGCCAACGTCCTGACTTTC.

The chain is built from TRBV6-1 and TRBJ1-6, with D hard to call. V lost 5 bases, J lost 5 bases, and 10 bases lay in between. Germline V lookup: CDR1 MNHNS, CDR2 SASEGT. The CDR3 is 14 amino acids. The CDR3 spells CASSPTRNNSPLHF. As DNA, the CDR3 is TGTGCCAGCAGTCCGACACGTAATAATTCACCCCTCCACTTT.

This clone was observed a single time. The chain recombines TRBV5-3 with TRBJ2-7; 7 bases align to TRBD1. TRBV5-3 is placed among ORFs of uncertain function. The length of the CDR3 is 18 residues. The trim removed 0 bases at V and 0 bases at J, leaving 12 bases unmatched. The CDR3 nucleotides read TGTGCCAGAAGCTTGGGGGCCGACAGGGCCACCTTCTCCTACGAGCAGTACTTC. Translated, it gives CARSLGADRATFSYEQYF.